This T cell receptor (beta chain) was sequenced in a study of blood T cell repertoires in COVID-19. Background on the study: From the United States, Italy and Spain came samples of acute and convalescent COVID-19. The cDNA or gDNA used as material had been derived from T cells, B-cell-depleted T cells, or PBMCs.

Germline V CDR1 and CDR2: LGHDT, YNNKEL (reference sequence). V gave up 8 bases and J gave up 3 bases, with 16 bases separating them. The CDR3 totals 15 residues. Per the original methods: Reference gene primer amplification gave estimated nucleated cell counts. Data came from immunoSEQ multiplex PCR; TCRdb stores just in-frame clones and leaves some out. That table supplies the V and J calls and clone size; D and trimming were determined from the DNA. The table records around 150,000 clones, about four fifths of them present only once. The chain joins TRBV3-1 (or the pseudogene TRBV3-2) to TRBJ1-4; perhaps TRBD1 as D (5 bases). This TCR was sampled from a man aged 60 to 75 with active or convalescent COVID-19. What was sequenced was peripheral blood. The CDR3: CASRTRGGPNEKLFF. As DNA, the CDR3 is TGTGCCAGCCGAACCCGGGGGGGACCTAATGAAAAACTGTTTTTT.